A single sample gave rise to the 23 T cell receptor beta chains below, sequenced in a study of response to subunit inactivated influenza vaccine. TCRdb re-called the RT-PCR reads through MiXCR, storing one row per CDR3 protein. Here the sample spans some 640,000 distinct CDR3 sequences, 14% being singletons. This specimen was PBMCs from blood, taken 14 to 15 days before vaccination. These receptor sequences come from a man aged 50 or older who received an inactivated influenza vaccine.

The chain is built from TRBV7-2 and TRBJ1-2; D is unresolved. V dropped 0 bases and J dropped 6 bases, with 8 bases sitting between them. Germline V lookup: CDR1 SGHTA, CDR2 FQGNSA. This CDR3 has 13 residues. CDR3 sequence: CASSLAGRNGYTF. The CDR3 DNA follows: TGTGCCAGCAGCTTAGCAGGGAGGAATGGCTACACCTTC.

This clonotype occurred a few times. The V and J genes are TRBV10-3 and TRBJ2-3; unclear D gene. V lost 4 bases and J 4 bases, leaving 12 bases between the germline ends. The length of the CDR3 is 14 residues. Germline V CDR1 and CDR2: ENHRY, SYGVKD. In DNA form, the CDR3 reads TGTGCCATCAGTGGCCCAGTCCAGCCAGATACGCAGTATTTT. This codes for CAISGPVQPDTQYF.

This clonotype showed up just a few times. J is TRBJ2-7 and V is TRBV18, with 10 bases lining up with TRBD1. J gave up 5 bases and V 3 bases, and 7 bases lay outside the gene matches. This CDR3 is 15 amino acids long. Germline V CDR1 and CDR2: KGHSH, LQKENI. DNA for the CDR3: TGTGCCAGCTCACCGTTAAGCGGGACAGGGGACGAGCAGTACTTC. It specifies CASSPLSGTGDEQYF.

The chain carries TRBV19 and TRBJ2-3, with TRBD1 matching 10 bases. V gave up 6 bases and J gave up 8 bases; unmatched junction bases: 8. The length of the CDR3 is 14 residues. Germline loops: CDR1 LNHDA, CDR2 SQIVND (reference sequence). The CDR3 protein is CASRTGGFGGTQYF. The CDR3 DNA sequence: TGTGCCAGTAGGACAGGGGGCTTTGGCGGTACGCAGTATTTT.

This clonotype was detected only a few times. The V and J genes are TRBV20-1 and TRBJ1-1; 9 bases are shared with TRBD1. The CDR3 totals 13 residues. CDR1 and CDR2 (germline): DFQATT, SNEGSKA (reference sequence). V dropped 7 bases and J dropped 3; count of bases not matched to a gene: 6. The CDR3 DNA reads as TGCAGTGATAAGACAGGGGGATACACTGAAGCTTTCTTT. Residues: CSDKTGGYTEAFF.

This sequence joins TRBV20-1 and TRBJ1-1, with 7 bases fitting TRBD1. CDR3 length equals 12 residues. Germline assignment: CDR1 DFQATT and CDR2 SNEGSKA (reference sequence). V lost 8 bases, J lost 5 bases, and 8 bases stayed unmatched. The CDR3 nucleotides are TGCAGTCGTAACAGGGGAGGAACTGAAGCTTTCTTT. As protein: CSRNRGGTEAFF.

Only a few counts were recorded for this clonotype. V and J are TRBV20-1 and TRBJ2-2; possible D gene TRBD2, 5 bases. V dropped 1 base and J dropped 5 bases, with 5 bases sitting between them. The germline CDR1 and CDR2 sequences are DFQATT and SNEGSKA (reference sequence). CDR3 length: 12 amino acids. The DNA for the CDR3 is TGCAGTGCTAGAGGAGGGACCGGGGAGCTGTTTTTT. Translation: CSARGGTGELFF.

Turning to this clonotype: A junction end diverges from the germline sequence, so it may reflect a read error. The rearrangement joins TRBV5-6 to TRBJ2-1, with D possibly being TRBD2 (6 bases). Germline V lookup: CDR1 SGHDT, CDR2 YYEEEE. This CDR3 has 14 amino acids. The DNA for the CDR3 is TGTGCCATCAGCCACGGACTCGCTGGGGGGGAGCAGTTCTTC. This encodes CAISHGLAGGEQFF.

This clonotype has just a few counts. V usage is TRBV27 and J usage is TRBJ2-1; 13 nucleotides line up with TRBD2. J gave up 7 bases and V 6 bases, and 6 bases lay outside the gene matches. Germline loops: CDR1 MNHEY, CDR2 SMNVEV (reference sequence). This CDR3 comprises 15 residues. The CDR3 DNA is TGTGCCAGCAGACTAGCGGGAGGGTCCGTAAATGAGCAGTTCTTC. Its translation: CASRLAGGSVNEQFF.

A few counts support this clonotype. V usage is TRBV11-2 and J usage is TRBJ2-1; D not resolved. The V end lost 7 bases, the J end lost 4 bases, and 11 bases lay between the germline ends. This CDR3 comprises 13 residues. Looked up from germline, CDR1 is SGHAT and CDR2 is FQNNGV. The CDR3 sequence: CASTENRYNEQFF. CDR3 nucleotides: TGTGCCAGCACCGAGAACAGATACAATGAGCAGTTCTTC.

This clonotype showed up many times. This chain links TRBV14 with TRBJ2-7; 7 nucleotides agree with TRBD1. V trimming: 4 bases; J trimming: 6 bases; junction bases outside the gene matches: 9. The CDR3 length is 14 residues. In germline, CDR1 is SGHDN, CDR2 FVKESK. CDR3 coding DNA: TGTGCCAGCAGCCTCTTCAAGGGGGCCGGCGAGCAGTACTTC. Amino acids: CASSLFKGAGEQYF.

The V gene is TRBV2, the J gene TRBJ2-2, with 10 bases that match TRBD2. CDR1 is SNHLY, CDR2 FYNNEI, per germline. The CDR3 loop spans 13 amino acids. The V segment lost 6 bases and the J segment 8 bases; nucleotides outside the gene matches: 3. In nucleotides, the CDR3 is TGTGCCAGCAGGCTAGCGGGAGCTGGGGAGCTGTTTTTT. It encodes CASRLAGAGELFF.

The chain links TRBV4-3 to TRBJ2-3; D unclear. V was clipped by 0 bases and J by 1 base, with 11 bases between them. The CDR3 sequence is 16 residues long. Germline V CDR1 and CDR2: LGHNA, YSLEER. The CDR3 DNA is TGCGCCAGCAGCCAAGATTACCGGCGCCGCACAGATACGCAGTATTTT. Translating gives CASSQDYRRRTDTQYF.

This rearrangement joins TRBV6-5 to TRBJ2-6; D is perhaps TRBD2 (6 bases). Germline CDR1 and CDR2: MNHEY and SVGAGI. V was pared by 3 bases and J by 4 bases, with 13 bases between. The CDR3 totals 16 residues. The CDR3 region is CASSYITTRGANVLTF. CDR3 DNA: TGTGCCAGCAGTTATATTACGACTAGGGGGGCCAACGTCCTGACTTTC.

This clonotype has a handful of counts. The chain combines TRBV20-1 with TRBJ1-3; no definite D call. The CDR3 sequence is 14 residues long. V lost 5 bases, J lost 0 bases, and 11 bases lay in between. The germline gives CDR1 DFQATT, CDR2 SNEGSKA (reference sequence). The CDR3 is CSAQARNSGNTIYF. The CDR3, as DNA: TGCAGTGCTCAAGCAAGGAACTCTGGAAACACCATATATTTT.

This clonotype has at least ten counts. The gene calls are TRBV6-2 or TRBV6-3 and TRBJ2-7, with D maybe TRBD1 (6 bases). V was cut by 6 bases and J by 6 bases, with 24 bases left in between. CDR3 size: 16 residues. In germline, CDR1 is MNHEY, CDR2 SVGEGT. This CDR3 is CASRKSLTPGAGEQYF. The CDR3 bases are TGTGCCAGCAGAAAATCCCTAACTCCAGGGGCAGGCGAGCAGTACTTC.

The chain uses TRBV20-1 and TRBJ2-1; D uncertain. Germline assignment: CDR1 DFQATT and CDR2 SNEGSKA (reference sequence). V was pared by 5 bases and J by 8 bases, with 10 bases between. The CDR3 is made up of 11 amino acids. CDR3 nucleotide sequence: TGCAGTGCTCATCGCGTCGATGAGCAGTTCTTC. This translates into CSAHRVDEQFF.

In DNA, the CDR3 is TGTGCCAGCAGCTCCGCGGGGACCGGGGAGCTGTTTTTT. Amino acids: CASSSAGTGELFF. The V and J genes are TRBV7-8 and TRBJ2-2, with D perhaps TRBD2 (6 bases). Between the trimmed V and J ends, which lost 4 bases and 5 bases, there was a span of 8 bases. Germline V CDR1 and CDR2: SGHVS, FQNEAQ. The CDR3 is 13 amino acids. The entire variable domain, with the rest obtained from reference TRBV7-8 and TRBJ2-2, is as follows: GAGVSQSPRYKVAKRGQDVALRCDPISGHVSLFWYQQALGQGPEFLTYFQNEAQLDKSGLPSDRFFAERPEGSVSTLKIQRTQQEDSAVYLCASSSAGTGELFFGEGSRLTVL.

The V and J genes are TRBV4-1 and TRBJ1-1; D not resolved. From germline, CDR1 is MGHRA and CDR2 YSYEKL. Trimming took 2 bases from V and 1 from J, leaving 8 bases between them. This CDR3 has 14 residues. CDR3: CASSQPDGNTEAFF. CDR3 nucleotides: TGCGCCAGCAGCCAACCCGACGGGAACACTGAAGCTTTCTTT.

This clonotype was observed a few times. This CDR3 is CSAQPSEQYF. The CDR3 region has the DNA TGCAGTGCTCAGCCCTCCGAGCAGTACTTC. The chain is built from TRBV20-1 and TRBJ2-7, with D hard to call. The CDR3 loop spans 10 amino acids. Germline V CDR1 and CDR2: DFQATT, SNEGSKA (reference sequence). Trimming took 5 bases from V and 6 from J, leaving 8 bases between them.

The J gene is TRBJ2-1, the V gene TRBV28; 9 positions agree with TRBD2. Germline V gene sequence: CDR1 MDHEN, CDR2 SYDVKM. The CDR3 is 15 residues long. Unmatched junction bases numbered 7, after V lost 5 bases and J lost 5 bases. The CDR3 DNA reads TGTGCCAGCAGTCTTTGGGGGACTAGCCACAATGAGCAGTTCTTC. It is translated as CASSLWGTSHNEQFF.

The chain recombines TRBV6-2 or TRBV6-3 with TRBJ2-7, with 7 bases lining up with TRBD1. CDR1 is MNHEY, CDR2 SVGEGT, per germline. The CDR3 runs to 16 residues. V trimming: 7 bases; J trimming: 7 bases; junction bases outside the gene matches: 19. CDR3 sequence: CASTDTPAGGAWEQYF. The CDR3 nucleotides read TGTGCCAGCACCGACACCCCCGCAGGGGGTGCCTGGGAGCAGTACTTC.

This clonotype was detected ten times or more. The genes are TRBV20-1 and TRBJ2-7; D is unresolved. This CDR3 is built from 15 residues. V was trimmed by 1 base and J by 0 bases, leaving 13 bases between them. The V gene's germline CDR1 is DFQATT and CDR2 SNEGSKA (reference sequence). The CDR3: CSARVPSRNSYEQYF. CDR3 coding DNA: TGCAGTGCTAGAGTTCCTTCCCGGAACTCCTACGAGCAGTACTTC.